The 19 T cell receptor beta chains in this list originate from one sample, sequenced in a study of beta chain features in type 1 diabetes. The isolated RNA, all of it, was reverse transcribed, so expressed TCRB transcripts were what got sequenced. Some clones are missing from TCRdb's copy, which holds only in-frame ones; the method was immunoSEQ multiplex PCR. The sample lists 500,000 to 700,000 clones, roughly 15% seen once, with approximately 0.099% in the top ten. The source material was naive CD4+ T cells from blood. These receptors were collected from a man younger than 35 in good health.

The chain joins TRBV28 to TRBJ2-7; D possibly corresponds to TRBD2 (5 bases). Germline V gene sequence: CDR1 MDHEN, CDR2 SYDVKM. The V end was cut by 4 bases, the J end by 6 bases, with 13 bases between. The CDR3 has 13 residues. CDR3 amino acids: CASSSREISEQYF. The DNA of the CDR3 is TGTGCCAGCAGTTCCCGGGAAATTAGCGAGCAGTACTTC.

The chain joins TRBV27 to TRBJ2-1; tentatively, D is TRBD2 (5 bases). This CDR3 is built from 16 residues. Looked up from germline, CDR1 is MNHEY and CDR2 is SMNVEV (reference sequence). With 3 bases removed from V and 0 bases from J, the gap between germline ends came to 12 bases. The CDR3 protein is CASSFLALVSYNEQFF. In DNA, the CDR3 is TGTGCCAGCAGTTTTCTAGCCCTCGTCTCCTACAATGAGCAGTTCTTC.

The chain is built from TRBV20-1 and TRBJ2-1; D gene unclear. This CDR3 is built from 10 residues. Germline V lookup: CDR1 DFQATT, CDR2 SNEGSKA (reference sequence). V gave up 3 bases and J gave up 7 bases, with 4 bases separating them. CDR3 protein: CSASQNEQFF. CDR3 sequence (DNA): TGCAGTGCTAGTCAAAATGAGCAGTTCTTC.

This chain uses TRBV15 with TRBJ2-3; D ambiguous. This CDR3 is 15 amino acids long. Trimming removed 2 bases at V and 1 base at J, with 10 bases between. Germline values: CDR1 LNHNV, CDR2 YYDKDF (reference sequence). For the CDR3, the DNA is TGTGCCACCAGCAGAAACACCCCAGGCACAGATACGCAGTATTTT. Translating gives CATSRNTPGTDTQYF.

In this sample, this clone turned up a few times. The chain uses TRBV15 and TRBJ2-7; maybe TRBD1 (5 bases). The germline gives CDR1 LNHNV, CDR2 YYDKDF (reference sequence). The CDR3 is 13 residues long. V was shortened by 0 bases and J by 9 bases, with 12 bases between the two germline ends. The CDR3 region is CATSRDRVAAQYF. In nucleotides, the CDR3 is TGTGCCACCAGCAGAGACAGGGTGGCGGCGCAGTACTTC.

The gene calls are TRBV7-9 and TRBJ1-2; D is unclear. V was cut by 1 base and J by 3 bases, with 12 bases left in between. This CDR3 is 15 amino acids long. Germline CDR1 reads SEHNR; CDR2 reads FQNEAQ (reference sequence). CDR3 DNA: TGTGCCAGCAGCTTAGAACAGTCTTCATACTATGGCTACACCTTC. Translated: CASSLEQSSYYGYTF.

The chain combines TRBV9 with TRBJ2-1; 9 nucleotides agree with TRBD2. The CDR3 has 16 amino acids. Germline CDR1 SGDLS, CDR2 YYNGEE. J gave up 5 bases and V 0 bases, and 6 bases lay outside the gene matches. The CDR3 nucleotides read TGTGCCAGCAGCGTAGAGCTAGCGGGGTGGGACAATGAGCAGTTCTTC. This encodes CASSVELAGWDNEQFF.

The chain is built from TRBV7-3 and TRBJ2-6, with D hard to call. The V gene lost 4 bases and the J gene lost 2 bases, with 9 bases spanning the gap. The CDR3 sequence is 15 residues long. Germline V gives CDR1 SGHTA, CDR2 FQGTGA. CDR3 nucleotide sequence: TGTGCCAGCAGCTCTAGGACGGCTGGGGCCAACGTCCTGACTTTC. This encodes CASSSRTAGANVLTF.

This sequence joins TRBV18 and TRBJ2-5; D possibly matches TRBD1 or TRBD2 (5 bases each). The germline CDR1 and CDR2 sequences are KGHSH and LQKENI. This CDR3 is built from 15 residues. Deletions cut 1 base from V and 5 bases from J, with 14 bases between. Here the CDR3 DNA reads TGTGCCAGCTCACCACTACGGGACGTGCCGGAGACCCAGTACTTC. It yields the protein CASSPLRDVPETQYF.

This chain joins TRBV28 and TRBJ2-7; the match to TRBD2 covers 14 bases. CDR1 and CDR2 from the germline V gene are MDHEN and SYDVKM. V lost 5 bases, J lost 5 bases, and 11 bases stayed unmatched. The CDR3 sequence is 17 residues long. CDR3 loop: CASSTPGLAGDLHEQYF. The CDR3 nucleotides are TGTGCCAGCAGTACACCGGGACTAGCGGGAGATCTCCACGAGCAGTACTTC.

In nucleotides, the CDR3 is TGTGCCAGCTCACCAATCGGGGGGGACTACGAGCAGTACTTC. It specifies CASSPIGGDYEQYF. The chain has TRBV18 and TRBJ2-7; 8 bases line up with TRBD2. The CDR3 loop spans 14 amino acids. The V gene's germline CDR1 is KGHSH and CDR2 LQKENI. J was trimmed by 3 bases and V by 2 bases; bases with no gene match: 3.

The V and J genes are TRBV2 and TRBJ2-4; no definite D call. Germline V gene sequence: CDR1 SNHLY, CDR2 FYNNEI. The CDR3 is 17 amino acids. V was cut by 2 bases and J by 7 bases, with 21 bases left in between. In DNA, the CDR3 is TGTGCCAGCAGTGAATTGGGCGACCAAAAGTCCCCGAACATTCAGTACTTC. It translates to CASSELGDQKSPNIQYF. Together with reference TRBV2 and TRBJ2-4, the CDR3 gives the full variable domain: EPEVTQTPSHQVTQMGQEVILRCVPISNHLYFYWYRQILGQKVEFLVSFYNNEISEKSEIFDDQFSVERPDGSNFTLKIRSTKLEDSAMYFCASSELGDQKSPNIQYFGAGTRLSVL.

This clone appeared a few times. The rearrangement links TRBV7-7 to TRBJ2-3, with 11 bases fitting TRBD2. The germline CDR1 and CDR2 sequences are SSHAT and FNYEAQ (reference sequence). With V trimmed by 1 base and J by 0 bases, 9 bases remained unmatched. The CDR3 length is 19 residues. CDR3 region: CASSLGILAGGLSTDTQYF. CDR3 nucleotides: TGTGCCAGCAGCTTAGGTATCCTAGCGGGAGGATTGAGCACAGATACGCAGTATTTT.

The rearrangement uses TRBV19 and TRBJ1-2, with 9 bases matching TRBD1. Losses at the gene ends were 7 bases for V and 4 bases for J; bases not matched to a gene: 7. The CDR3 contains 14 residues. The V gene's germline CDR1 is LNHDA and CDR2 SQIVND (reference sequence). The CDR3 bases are TGTGCCAGTACCAAGTCGGGACAGGGCTATGGCTACACCTTC. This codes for CASTKSGQGYGYTF.

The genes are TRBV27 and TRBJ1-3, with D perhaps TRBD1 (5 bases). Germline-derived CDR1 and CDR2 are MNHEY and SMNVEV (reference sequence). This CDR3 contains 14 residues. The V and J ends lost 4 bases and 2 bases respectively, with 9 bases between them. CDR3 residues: CASSSGGAGNTIYF. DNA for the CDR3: TGTGCCAGCAGTTCTGGAGGGGCTGGAAACACCATATATTTT.

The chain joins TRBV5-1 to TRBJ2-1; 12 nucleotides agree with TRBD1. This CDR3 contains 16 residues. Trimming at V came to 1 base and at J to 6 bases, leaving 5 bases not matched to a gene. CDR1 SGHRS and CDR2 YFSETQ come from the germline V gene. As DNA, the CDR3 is TGCGCCAGCAGCTTGACCGGGACAGGGGGCTCCAATGAGCAGTTCTTC. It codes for CASSLTGTGGSNEQFF.

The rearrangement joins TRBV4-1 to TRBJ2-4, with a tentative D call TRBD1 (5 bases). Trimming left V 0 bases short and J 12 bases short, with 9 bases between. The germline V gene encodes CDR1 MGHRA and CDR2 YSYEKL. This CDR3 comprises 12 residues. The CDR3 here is CASSQEGVTQYF. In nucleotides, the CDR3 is TGCGCCAGCAGCCAAGAAGGGGTAACTCAGTACTTC.

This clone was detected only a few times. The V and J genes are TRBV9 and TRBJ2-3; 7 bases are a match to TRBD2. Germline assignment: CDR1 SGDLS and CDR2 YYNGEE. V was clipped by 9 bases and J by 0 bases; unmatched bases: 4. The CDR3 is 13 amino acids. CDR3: CATSSGSTDTQYF. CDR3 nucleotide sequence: TGTGCCACCTCTAGCGGTAGCACAGATACGCAGTATTTT. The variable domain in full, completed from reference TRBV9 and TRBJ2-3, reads DSGVTQTPKHLITATGQRVTLRCSPRSGDLSVYWYQQSLDQGLQFLIQYYNGEERAKGNILERFSAQQFPDLHSELNLSSLELGDSALYFCATSSGSTDTQYFGPGTRLTVL.

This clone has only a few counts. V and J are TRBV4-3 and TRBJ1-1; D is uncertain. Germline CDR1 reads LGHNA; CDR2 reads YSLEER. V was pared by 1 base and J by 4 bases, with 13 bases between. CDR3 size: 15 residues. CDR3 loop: CASSQAAGSSTEAFF. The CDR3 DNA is TGCGCCAGCAGCCAAGCGGCAGGTTCGTCCACTGAAGCTTTCTTT.